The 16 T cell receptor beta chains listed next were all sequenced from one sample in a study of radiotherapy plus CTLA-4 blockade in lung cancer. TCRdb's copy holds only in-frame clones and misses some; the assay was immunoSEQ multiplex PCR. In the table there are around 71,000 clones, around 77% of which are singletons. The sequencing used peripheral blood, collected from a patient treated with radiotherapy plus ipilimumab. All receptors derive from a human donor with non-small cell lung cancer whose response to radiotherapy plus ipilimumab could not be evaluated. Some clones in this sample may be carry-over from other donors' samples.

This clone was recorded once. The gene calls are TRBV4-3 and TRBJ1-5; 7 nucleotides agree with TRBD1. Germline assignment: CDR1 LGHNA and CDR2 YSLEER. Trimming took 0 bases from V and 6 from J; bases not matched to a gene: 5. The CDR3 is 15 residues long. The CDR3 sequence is CASSQDERTGQPQHF. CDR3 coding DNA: TGCGCCAGCAGCCAAGATGAGCGGACAGGTCAGCCCCAGCATTTT.

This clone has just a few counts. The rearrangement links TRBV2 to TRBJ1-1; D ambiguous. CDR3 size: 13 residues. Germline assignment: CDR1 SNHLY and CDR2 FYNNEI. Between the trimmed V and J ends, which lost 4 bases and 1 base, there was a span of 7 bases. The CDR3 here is CASSAQPNTEAFF. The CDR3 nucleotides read TGTGCCAGCAGTGCACAGCCGAACACTGAAGCTTTCTTT.

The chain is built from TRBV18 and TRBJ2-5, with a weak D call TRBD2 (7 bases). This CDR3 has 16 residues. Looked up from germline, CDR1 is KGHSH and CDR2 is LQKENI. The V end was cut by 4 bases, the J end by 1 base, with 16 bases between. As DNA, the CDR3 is TGTGCCAGCTCACTCCGAGGGGGGGACCCCCAAGAGACCCAGTACTTC. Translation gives CASSLRGGDPQETQYF. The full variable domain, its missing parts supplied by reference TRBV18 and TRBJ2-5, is NAGVMQNPRHLVRRRGQEARLRCSPMKGHSHVYWYRQLPEEGLKFMVYLQKENIIDESGMPKERFSAEFPKEGPSILRIQQVVRGDSAAYFCASSLRGGDPQETQYFGPGTRLLVL.

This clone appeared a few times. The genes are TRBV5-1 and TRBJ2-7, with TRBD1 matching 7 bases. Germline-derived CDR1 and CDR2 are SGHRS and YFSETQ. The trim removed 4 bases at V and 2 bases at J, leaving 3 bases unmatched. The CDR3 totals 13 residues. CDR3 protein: CASSETGAYEQYF. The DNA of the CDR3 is TGCGCCAGCAGCGAAACAGGGGCCTACGAGCAGTACTTC.

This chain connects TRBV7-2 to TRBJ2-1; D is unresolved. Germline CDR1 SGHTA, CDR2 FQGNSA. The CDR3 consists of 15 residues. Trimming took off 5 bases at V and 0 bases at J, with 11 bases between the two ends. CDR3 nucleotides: TGTGCCAGCAGCCCCCGCGGAAGCTCCTACAATGAGCAGTTCTTC. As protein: CASSPRGSSYNEQFF. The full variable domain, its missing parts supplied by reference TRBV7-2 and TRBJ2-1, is GAGVSQSPSNKVTEKGKDVELRCDPISGHTALYWYRQSLGQGLEFLIYFQGNSAPDKSGLPSDRFSAERTGGSVSTLTIQRTQQEDSAVYLCASSPRGSSYNEQFFGPGTRLTVL.

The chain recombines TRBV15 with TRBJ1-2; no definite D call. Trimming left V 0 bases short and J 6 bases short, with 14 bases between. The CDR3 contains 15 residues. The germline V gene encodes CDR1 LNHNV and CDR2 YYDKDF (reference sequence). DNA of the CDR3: TGTGCCACCAGCAGAGATTGGCGGGAGAGAGATGGCTACACCTTC. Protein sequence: CATSRDWRERDGYTF.

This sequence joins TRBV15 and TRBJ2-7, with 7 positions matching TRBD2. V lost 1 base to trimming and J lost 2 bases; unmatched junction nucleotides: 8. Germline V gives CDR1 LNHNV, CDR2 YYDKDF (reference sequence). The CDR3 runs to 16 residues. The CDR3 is CATSRAGPGGTYEQYF. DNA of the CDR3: TGTGCCACCAGCAGAGCGGGCCCGGGGGGTACCTACGAGCAGTACTTC.

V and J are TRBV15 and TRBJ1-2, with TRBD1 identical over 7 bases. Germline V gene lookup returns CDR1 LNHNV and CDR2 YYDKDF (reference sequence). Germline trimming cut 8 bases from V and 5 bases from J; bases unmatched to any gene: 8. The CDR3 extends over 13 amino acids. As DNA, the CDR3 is TGTGCCACCCAAGGACAGGCGGGATATGGCTACACCTTC. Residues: CATQGQAGYGYTF.

CDR3 in DNA: TGTGCCAGCAGCCCGAGGGCAGCCCTCACCGGGGAGCTGTTTTTT. It translates to CASSPRAALTGELFF. The chain joins TRBV12-1 to TRBJ2-2; TRBD2, the table's D call, lacks a check against the DNA. TRBV12-1 is an annotated pseudogene. The CDR3 runs 15 residues.

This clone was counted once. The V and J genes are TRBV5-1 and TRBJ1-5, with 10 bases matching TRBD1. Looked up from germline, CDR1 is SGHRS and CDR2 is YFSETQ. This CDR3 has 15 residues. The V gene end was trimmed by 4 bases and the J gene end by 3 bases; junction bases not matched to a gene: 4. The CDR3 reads CASSPGQGSNQPQHF. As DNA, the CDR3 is TGCGCCAGCAGCCCGGGACAGGGGTCCAATCAGCCCCAGCATTTT.

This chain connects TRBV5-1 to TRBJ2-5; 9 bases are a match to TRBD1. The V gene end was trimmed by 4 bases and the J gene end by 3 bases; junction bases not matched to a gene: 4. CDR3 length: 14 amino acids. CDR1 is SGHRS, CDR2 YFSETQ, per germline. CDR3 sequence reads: CASSGGTGKETQYF. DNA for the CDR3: TGCGCCAGCAGCGGGGGGACAGGGAAAGAGACCCAGTACTTC.

CDR3 sequence reads: CASSFQGPNYGYTF. CDR3 DNA: TGTGCCAGCAGTTTCCAGGGCCCTAACTATGGCTACACCTTC. The chain recombines TRBV28 with TRBJ1-2, with D possibly being TRBD1 (5 bases). The germline V gene has CDR1 MDHEN and CDR2 SYDVKM. This CDR3 is built from 14 residues. V lost 3 bases to trimming and J lost 0 bases, with 8 bases between them.

Here the CDR3 DNA reads TGTGCCGCGCGGACAGGGCCGAGCTCTGGAAACACCATATATTTT. It is translated as CAARTGPSSGNTIYF. The chain joins TRBV2 to TRBJ1-3; 8 bases line up with TRBD1. Looked up from germline, CDR1 is SNHLY and CDR2 is FYNNEI. The CDR3 contains 15 residues. J lost 0 bases, V lost 11 bases, and 9 bases had no gene match.

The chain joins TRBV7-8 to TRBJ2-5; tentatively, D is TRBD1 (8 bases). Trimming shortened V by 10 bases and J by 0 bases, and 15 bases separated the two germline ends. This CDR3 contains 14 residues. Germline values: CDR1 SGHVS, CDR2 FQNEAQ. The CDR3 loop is CATVQGGDQETQYF. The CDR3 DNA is TGTGCCACCGTACAGGGGGGGGACCAAGAGACCCAGTACTTC. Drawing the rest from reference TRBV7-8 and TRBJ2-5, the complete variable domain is GAGVSQSPRYKVAKRGQDVALRCDPISGHVSLFWYQQALGQGPEFLTYFQNEAQLDKSGLPSDRFFAERPEGSVSTLKIQRTQQEDSAVYLCATVQGGDQETQYFGPGTRLLVL.

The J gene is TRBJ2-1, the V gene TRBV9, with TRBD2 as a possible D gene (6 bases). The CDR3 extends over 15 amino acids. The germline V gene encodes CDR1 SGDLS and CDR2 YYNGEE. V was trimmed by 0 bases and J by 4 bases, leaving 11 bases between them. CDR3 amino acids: CASSVVIADYNEQFF. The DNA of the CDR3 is TGTGCCAGCAGCGTAGTAATAGCGGATTACAATGAGCAGTTCTTC.

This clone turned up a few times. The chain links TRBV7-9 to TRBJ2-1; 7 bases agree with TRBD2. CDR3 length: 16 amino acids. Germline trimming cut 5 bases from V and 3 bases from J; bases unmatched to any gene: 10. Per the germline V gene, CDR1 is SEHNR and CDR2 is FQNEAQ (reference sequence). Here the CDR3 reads CASSPPWGGGYNEQFF. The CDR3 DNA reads TGTGCCAGCAGCCCCCCATGGGGGGGAGGCTACAATGAGCAGTTCTTC.